The 5 T cell receptor beta chains presented below share a single source sample, sequenced in a study of T cells after yellow fever vaccination. From the 5' RACE reads, TCRdb called clonotypes with MiXCR, one entry per CDR3 protein. The sample lists about 170,000 distinct CDR3 sequences; approximately 6% were seen once. The material was CD4+ T cells sorted from PBMCs, obtained on the day of the first yellow fever vaccination. The receptor set was obtained from a man between 18 and 29 years old who received the YFV17D yellow fever vaccine.

This clonotype was found a few times. The chain carries TRBV7-8 and TRBJ2-7; TRBD1 matches at 12 bases. The CDR3 consists of 17 residues. CDR1 and CDR2 (germline): SGHVS, FQNEAQ. With 5 bases clipped from V and 5 bases from J, the junction kept 13 bases outside the gene matches. CDR3: CASSPRDRGRQPHEQYF. CDR3 DNA: TGTGCCAGCAGCCCCCGGGACAGGGGGCGTCAGCCCCACGAGCAGTACTTC.

For the CDR3, the DNA is TGCGCCAGCAGCCGGGACAGATTCCGAACCCCCTACAATGAGCAGTTCTTC. This translates into CASSRDRFRTPYNEQFF. V and J are TRBV4-3 and TRBJ2-1, with TRBD1 matching over 7 bases. From germline, CDR1 is LGHNA and CDR2 YSLEER. This CDR3 region has 17 residues. J gave up 2 bases and V 4 bases, and 11 bases lay outside the gene matches.

This clonotype appeared a few times. J is TRBJ2-2 and V is TRBV4-2; D gene uncertain. Per germline, CDR1 LGHNA and CDR2 YNFKEQ. CDR3 size: 16 residues. The V end lost 1 base, the J end lost 6 bases, and 15 bases lay between the germline ends. CDR3 nucleotide sequence: TGTGCCAGCAGCCAAGTTCCTAGTAGATTCGCCGGGGAGCTGTTTTTT. As protein: CASSQVPSRFAGELFF.

The chain is built from TRBV7-6 and TRBJ2-7; the D gene is possibly TRBD2 (5 bases). This CDR3 is built from 13 residues. V shed 2 bases and J shed 2 bases, with 7 bases lying between them. Germline loops: CDR1 SGHVS, CDR2 FNYEAQ. As DNA, the CDR3 is TGTGCCAGCAGCTTAACCGGGACCTACGAGCAGTACTTC. Translating gives CASSLTGTYEQYF.

CDR3 coding DNA: TGTGCCAGCAGCTTGGAGGGTTGGGACACTGAAGCTTTCTTT. It specifies CASSLEGWDTEAFF. The chain links TRBV5-4 to TRBJ1-1; no reliable D call. The CDR3 contains 14 residues. V was clipped by 0 bases and J by 3 bases, with 9 bases between them. Germline V gene sequence: CDR1 SGHNT, CDR2 YYREEE (reference sequence). Full variable domain (outside the CDR3, taken from reference TRBV5-4 and TRBJ1-1): ETGVTQSPTHLIKTRGQQVTLRCSSQSGHNTVSWYQQALGQGPQFIFQYYREEENGRGNFPPRFSGLQFPNYSSELNVNALELDDSALYLCASSLEGWDTEAFFGQGTRLTVV.